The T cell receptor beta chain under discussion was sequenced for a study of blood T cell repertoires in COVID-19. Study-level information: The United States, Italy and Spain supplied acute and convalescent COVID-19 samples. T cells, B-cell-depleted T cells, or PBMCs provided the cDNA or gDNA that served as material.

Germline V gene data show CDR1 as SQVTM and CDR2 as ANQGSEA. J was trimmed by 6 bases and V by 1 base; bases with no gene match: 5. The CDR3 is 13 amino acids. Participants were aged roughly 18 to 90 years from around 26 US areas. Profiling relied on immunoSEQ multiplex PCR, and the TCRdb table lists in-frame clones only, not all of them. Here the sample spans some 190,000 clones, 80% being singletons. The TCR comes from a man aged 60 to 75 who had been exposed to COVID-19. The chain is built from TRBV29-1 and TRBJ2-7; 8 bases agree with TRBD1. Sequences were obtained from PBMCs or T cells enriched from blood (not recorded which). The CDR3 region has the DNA TGCAGCGTTGAAGCCGGACAGGGTACCGAGCAGTACTTC. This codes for CSVEAGQGTEQYF.